This T cell receptor beta chain was retrieved from a study of esophageal squamous cell carcinoma under preoperative chemotherapy. Points from the study as a whole: Clonal contraction, more than amplification, hit abundant clones after paclitaxel-nedaplatin.

Each CDR3 protein is one row after TCRdb ran MiXCR on the PCR reads. The data hold around 34,000 distinct CDR3 sequences, with 52% observed a single time. The CDR3 sequence is 15 residues long. V shed 0 bases and J shed 3 bases, with 8 bases lying between them. This clonotype was counted only a few times. The antigen remains unidentified. Time point noted: after preoperative PTX-NDP chemotherapy. The gene calls are TRBV6-7 and TRBJ2-2; D uncertain. TRBV6-7 is an open reading frame, and its role is uncertain. The sample was gathered from a patient given preoperative chemotherapy. This clonotype was obtained from a human donor with esophageal squamous cell carcinoma. The donor label of this sample is uncertain. CDR3 bases: TGTGCCAGCAGTTACTCTAAGTCCTACACCGGGGAGCTGTTTTTT. Translating gives CASSYSKSYTGELFF.